The clone carrying this T cell receptor (beta chain) was observed a few times. The antigen is unknown. The CDR3 length is 15 residues. Germline loops: CDR1 SGHDN, CDR2 FVKESK. V was pared by 2 bases and J by 10 bases, with 8 bases of the junction left unmatched. Specified treatment: oral pan-JAK inhibitor, 5-10 mg twice daily. The sample belongs to a study of CD8+ T cells in alopecia areata. Study information: Treatment comprised oral tofacitinib, 5 to 10 mg twice daily, in treated patients. After 6 to 18 months of tofacitinib, follow-up continued 6 months off drug.

RNA, once extracted, was reverse transcribed into cDNA for use as the sequencing template. Only in-frame clones appear in the TCRdb table, and some are missing; sequencing was by immunoSEQ multiplex PCR. The sample carries hundreds of thousands of clones, about three fifths recorded once. Study observations and caveats: It was lesional scalp, especially alopecia totalis/universalis, that showed higher clonality than normal scalp.

The V gene is TRBV14, the J gene TRBJ1-6; 7 positions match TRBD1. This TCR derives from a human donor with alopecia areata. The starting material was CD4+ T cells sorted from blood, obtained at week 52, from a patient treated with tofacitinib. This CDR3 is CASSQWTGGGSPLHF. The CDR3 bases are TGTGCCAGCAGCCAATGGACAGGCGGAGGATCACCCCTCCACTTT.